The sequence of this T cell receptor (beta chain) was determined in a study of shared clonotypes between healthy human individuals. General observations from the study: Lower generation probabilities were found for non-shared clonotypes than for those shared by all four donors. For naive CD4 cells, roughly 4.6% of clonotypes were shared across a few donors.

V lost 2 bases to trimming and J lost 6 bases, with 13 bases between them. Germline V gives CDR1 MDHEN, CDR2 SYDVKM. The CDR3 contains 14 residues. Study processing details: Junction-only sequences without quality scores came from ImmunoSEQ, so filtering differed. Produced via immunoSEQ multiplex PCR; TCRdb's table is partial and in-frame only. V, J and clone size reflect that table, while D and trimming were determined from the DNA. This sample has about 2 million clones; 90% to 95% occur once, and the top ten carry around 0.13%. Of note for this clone: Its antigen is unidentified.

Sequencing was done on a sample of naive CD4+ T cells sorted from blood. Subset described: CD45RA+ positively selected. The J gene is TRBJ1-2, the V gene TRBV28; D is possibly TRBD1 (5 bases). This sequence originates from a man younger than 35 in good health. This CDR3 reads CASSLVAMTDGYTF. The CDR3 bases are TGTGCCAGCAGTTTAGTCGCTATGACAGATGGCTACACCTTC.